These 16 T cell receptor beta chains were all obtained from the same sample, sequenced in a study of response to subunit inactivated influenza vaccine. TCRdb called the RT-PCR reads again in MiXCR, with one record for every CDR3 protein. The sample yields about 480,000 distinct CDR3 sequences, roughly 11% seen once. Sequencing was performed on PBMCs from blood, taken 45 days after vaccination. The receptors were sampled from a man aged 50 to 60 who received an inactivated influenza vaccine.

This clonotype appeared a few times. This sequence joins TRBV6-5 and TRBJ2-5; 7 bases fit TRBD2. V was clipped by 0 bases and J by 5 bases; unmatched bases: 6. CDR1 MNHEY and CDR2 SVGAGI come from the germline V gene. The CDR3 totals 15 residues. CDR3 protein: CASSYSPGRAETQYF. CDR3 sequence (DNA): TGTGCCAGCAGTTACTCTCCGGGGAGGGCGGAGACCCAGTACTTC.

The chain employs TRBV7-3 and TRBJ1-2; D may be TRBD1 (6 bases). Trimming took 0 bases from V and 7 from J, leaving 15 bases between them. CDR1 and CDR2 from the germline V gene are SGHTA and FQGTGA. This CDR3 has 15 residues. The CDR3 loop reads CASSLTPTGTSGYTF. Written as DNA, the CDR3 is TGTGCCAGCAGCTTAACACCTACCGGGACAAGTGGCTACACCTTC.

This chain links TRBV6-5 with TRBJ2-7, with TRBD2 identical over 14 bases. The CDR3 is made up of 19 amino acids. J gave up 0 bases and V 4 bases, and 11 bases lay outside the gene matches. Germline values: CDR1 MNHEY, CDR2 SVGAGI. In DNA form, the CDR3 reads TGTGCCAGCAGTTCAAGGACTAGCGGGAGGCATACGAGCTCCTACGAGCAGTACTTC. This codes for CASSSRTSGRHTSSYEQYF.

This clonotype was seen at least ten times. The J gene is TRBJ2-3, the V gene TRBV6-5; no clear D. Trimming took off 2 bases at V and 2 bases at J, with 17 bases between the two ends. CDR1 and CDR2 from the germline V gene are MNHEY and SVGAGI. This CDR3 contains 17 residues. CDR3 region: CASSYDRAGTDTDTQYF. Here the CDR3 DNA reads TGTGCCAGCAGTTACGATCGGGCAGGAACCGACACAGATACGCAGTATTTT.

Many counts were recorded for this clonotype. V and J are TRBV29-1 and TRBJ2-7, with TRBD1 matching 7 bases. The trim removed 3 bases at V and 5 bases at J, leaving 4 bases unmatched. The CDR3 is made up of 12 amino acids. Germline V lookup: CDR1 SQVTM, CDR2 ANQGSEA. CDR3 nucleotide sequence: TGCAGCGTTGAGACAGGGTATAACGAGCAGTACTTC. Translated: CSVETGYNEQYF.

This clonotype was counted only a few times. V usage is TRBV2 and J usage is TRBJ2-1; 9 nucleotides agree with TRBD2. Germline loops: CDR1 SNHLY, CDR2 FYNNEI. With V trimmed by 4 bases and J by 3 bases, 4 bases remained unmatched. The CDR3 totals 15 residues. The CDR3 DNA follows: TGTGCCAGCAGTGCCCAGACTAGCGGCTACAATGAGCAGTTCTTC. Encoded protein: CASSAQTSGYNEQFF.

This clonotype appeared a few times. The chain recombines TRBV12-3 or TRBV12-4 with TRBJ2-5, with D unresolved. V gave up 1 base and J gave up 6 bases, with 18 bases separating them. The length of the CDR3 is 16 residues. This CDR3 is CASSLGAIARLKTQYF. In DNA, the CDR3 is TGTGCCAGCAGTTTAGGGGCAATTGCCAGGTTAAAGACCCAGTACTTC.

This clonotype has just a few counts. J is TRBJ2-7 and V is TRBV20-1, with 9 bases fitting TRBD1. Germline CDR1 and CDR2: DFQATT and SNEGSKA (reference sequence). This CDR3 region has 14 residues. V lost 2 bases to trimming and J lost 2 bases; unmatched junction nucleotides: 4. The CDR3 region has the DNA TGCAGTGCTAGACCCGGGACAGGGACCTACGAGCAGTACTTC. Residues: CSARPGTGTYEQYF.

The chain uses TRBV5-1 and TRBJ2-2; TRBD1 might be the D (6 bases). This CDR3 has 16 amino acids. V was clipped by 3 bases and J by 4 bases, with 16 bases between them. Germline V gene data show CDR1 as SGHRS and CDR2 as YFSETQ. The CDR3 protein is CASSSMAGAGTGELFF. The CDR3 bases are TGCGCCAGCAGCTCCATGGCAGGGGCCGGCACCGGGGAGCTGTTTTTT. The entire variable domain, with the rest obtained from reference TRBV5-1 and TRBJ2-2, is as follows: KAGVTQTPRYLIKTRGQQVTLSCSPISGHRSVSWYQQTPGQGLQFLFEYFSETQRNKGNFPGRFSGRQFSNSRSEMNVSTLELGDSALYLCASSSMAGAGTGELFFGEGSRLTVL.

This clonotype was observed many times. This chain connects TRBV20-1 to TRBJ2-1; 10 positions match TRBD1. V shed 6 bases, J shed 14 bases, and the junction held 10 bases outside the gene matches. The V gene's germline CDR1 is DFQATT and CDR2 SNEGSKA (reference sequence). The CDR3 runs to 12 residues. Here the CDR3 reads CSATTPGTGEFF. Written as DNA, the CDR3 is TGCAGTGCAACCACCCCCGGGACAGGGGAGTTCTTC.

This clonotype turned up a few times. This sequence joins TRBV7-2 and TRBJ2-3, with 7 bases lining up with TRBD2. The V segment lost 5 bases and the J segment 1 base; nucleotides outside the gene matches: 9. Germline CDR1 and CDR2: SGHTA and FQGNSA. This CDR3 has 16 amino acids. Here the CDR3 DNA reads TGTGCCAGCAGCCCGAGACGACTAGCAGGCACAGATACGCAGTATTTT. Translating it yields CASSPRRLAGTDTQYF.

This clonotype showed up many times. The J gene is TRBJ2-5, the V gene TRBV4-2; 11 bases agree with TRBD2. V was pared by 3 bases and J by 0 bases, with 0 bases of the junction left unmatched. This CDR3 contains 15 residues. CDR1 is LGHNA and CDR2 is YNFKEQ in the germline V gene. This chain's CDR3 is CASSQGLADQETQYF. The DNA for the CDR3 is TGTGCCAGCAGCCAGGGACTAGCGGACCAAGAGACCCAGTACTTC.

The chain is built from TRBV4-3 and TRBJ2-1, with D possibly TRBD2 on 6 matching bases. CDR3 length equals 17 residues. Trimming cost V 0 bases and J 4 bases, with 16 bases left between them. CDR1 LGHNA and CDR2 YSLEER come from the germline V gene. The CDR3 coding sequence is TGCGCCAGCAGCCAAGAACCCCCCAGCGGGTCATACAATGAGCAGTTCTTC. Translated: CASSQEPPSGSYNEQFF.

This clonotype was observed a few times. For the CDR3, the DNA is TGTGCCAGCAGCCTAGGAGCTTGGAGCTCTGGAAACACCATATATTTT. This gives the protein CASSLGAWSSGNTIYF. This chain uses TRBV7-2 with TRBJ1-3, with D unclear. The CDR3 is 16 amino acids. Germline CDR1 and CDR2: SGHTA and FQGNSA. The V end was cut by 5 bases, the J end by 0 bases, with 14 bases between.

This chain connects TRBV7-9 to TRBJ2-3, with no clear D. The CDR3 has 15 residues. V was pared by 5 bases and J by 0 bases, with 12 bases between. The germline gives CDR1 SEHNR, CDR2 FQNEAQ (reference sequence). CDR3 loop: CASSPRLSSTDTQYF. DNA of the CDR3: TGTGCCAGCAGCCCCCGGCTAAGCAGCACAGATACGCAGTATTTT.

This rearrangement joins TRBV20-1 to TRBJ2-7; 10 bases map to TRBD1. The CDR3 extends over 13 amino acids. The germline V gene has CDR1 DFQATT and CDR2 SNEGSKA (reference sequence). J lost 3 bases, V lost 6 bases, and 5 bases had no gene match. The CDR3 region has the DNA TGCAGTGCCTCCGGGACAGGGGACTACGAGCAGTACTTC. Protein sequence: CSASGTGDYEQYF.